This note documents a single TCR beta chain sequence. The target antigen is unknown. The entry originates in a study of cytomegalovirus exposure and HLA in healthy donors. The CDR3 is 16 amino acids. Germline CDR1 SGHRS, CDR2 YFSETQ. V shed 2 bases and J 4 bases; nucleotides not matched to a gene: 9. Study-level findings and limits: An analysis that was carried out later associated 16,951 TCR beta sequences with HLA alleles at 0.05 false discovery rate. Despite most TCR sequences being rare, some public TCRs occurred in many donors.

Use of 60 Vbeta and 13 Jbeta primers characterized the PCR. The table came from immunoSEQ multiplex PCR; TCRdb's copy has only in-frame clones and leaves some out. The repertoire holds around 200,000 clones, with around 78% as singletons. The specimen was PBMCs. This sequence originates from a young man in good health and CMV-seronegative. The chain recombines TRBV5-1 with TRBJ2-5, with TRBD1 matching over 9 bases. The DNA of the CDR3 is TGCGCCAGCAGCTTACCATCGGGACAGGGCGGAGAGACCCAGTACTTC. Its translation: CASSLPSGQGGETQYF.